These 29 T cell receptor beta chains share one sample of origin, sequenced in a study of shared clonotypes between healthy human individuals. Sequenced by immunoSEQ multiplex PCR; TCRdb stores in-frame clones only, minus some. In the table there are fewer than 850,000 clones, roughly 91% of which are singletons. Sequencing input: memory CD8+ T cells from PBMCs. Regarding subset: CD45RO+ cells pooled with CCR7-negative TemRA cells. All receptors derive from a man between 18 and 35 years old in good health. Some clones in this sample may be carry-over from other donors' samples.

This chain links TRBV19 with TRBJ1-1, with unresolved D. Germline values: CDR1 LNHDA, CDR2 SQIVND (reference sequence). Trimming shortened V by 3 bases and J by 0 bases, and 8 bases separated the two germline ends. This CDR3 contains 14 residues. The CDR3 nucleotides read TGTGCCAGTAGTATGAAGGGAATGAACACTGAAGCTTTCTTT. It encodes CASSMKGMNTEAFF. Complete variable domain (other parts from reference TRBV19 and TRBJ1-1): DGGITQSPKYLFRKEGQNVTLSCEQNLNHDAMYWYRQDPGQGLRLIYYSQIVNDFQKGDIAEGYSVSREKKESFPLTVTSAQKNPTAFYLCASSMKGMNTEAFFGQGTRLTVV.

The rearrangement joins TRBV6-6 to TRBJ1-4; unclear D gene. V gave up 6 bases and J gave up 0 bases, with 8 bases separating them. The V gene's germline CDR1 is MNHNY and CDR2 SVGAGI (reference sequence). The CDR3 spans 14 residues. CDR3 nucleotide sequence: TGTGCCAGCAGGGTTCCTGCAACTAATGAAAAACTGTTTTTT. Amino acid sequence: CASRVPATNEKLFF.

The J gene is TRBJ2-7, the V gene TRBV9, with 9 bases fitting TRBD1. Germline V gene lookup returns CDR1 SGDLS and CDR2 YYNGEE. This CDR3 has 14 residues. Trimming took 3 bases from V and 4 from J; bases not matched to a gene: 5. Here the CDR3 reads CASSDTGGGYEQYF. CDR3 DNA sequence: TGTGCCAGCAGCGACACAGGGGGCGGTTACGAGCAGTACTTC.

This chain links TRBV4-2 with TRBJ1-2, with D unclear. CDR1 and CDR2 (germline): LGHNA, YNFKEQ. The CDR3 has 16 amino acids. V gave up 1 base and J gave up 0 bases, with 12 bases separating them. As DNA, the CDR3 is TGTGCCAGCAGCCAAGCCCCCTTGGGAGCTAACTATGGCTACACCTTC. Translated: CASSQAPLGANYGYTF.

The V and J genes are TRBV27 and TRBJ1-2, with 8 positions matching TRBD1. Per the germline V gene, CDR1 is MNHEY and CDR2 is SMNVEV (reference sequence). Unmatched junction bases numbered 12, after V lost 4 bases and J lost 5 bases. The CDR3 spans 16 residues. CDR3: CASSYGPGTGKYGYTF. CDR3 DNA sequence: TGTGCCAGCAGTTACGGGCCCGGGACAGGCAAATATGGCTACACCTTC.

On this clone itself: The same CDR3 can be traced to other DNA sequences in this sample. DNA for the CDR3: TGTGCCAGCAGTTTAAGGCCGAATAATGAGCAGTTCTTC. It is translated as CASSLRPNNEQFF. V and J are TRBV28 and TRBJ2-1; D is ambiguous. V lost 2 bases to trimming and J lost 7 bases, with 9 bases between them. There are 13 residues in the CDR3. Germline V gene lookup returns CDR1 MDHEN and CDR2 SYDVKM.

This chain connects TRBV19 to TRBJ1-4; TRBD1 might be the D (5 bases). Germline lookup yields CDR1 LNHDA and CDR2 SQIVND (reference sequence). Trimming removed 1 base at V and 8 bases at J, with 14 bases between. There are 15 residues in the CDR3. CDR3 sequence reads: CASSIGQGLEEKLFF. The CDR3 DNA follows: TGTGCCAGTAGTATAGGGCAGGGTTTAGAGGAAAAACTGTTTTTT.

The chain joins TRBV28 to TRBJ1-1, with unresolved D. V was cut by 2 bases and J by 10 bases, with 5 bases left in between. The V gene's germline CDR1 is MDHEN and CDR2 SYDVKM. This CDR3 is 10 amino acids long. CDR3 in DNA: TGTGCCAGCAGTTTAGGGATAGCTTTCTTT. This sequence encodes CASSLGIAFF. Complete variable domain (other parts from reference TRBV28 and TRBJ1-1): DVKVTQSSRYLVKRTGEKVFLECVQDMDHENMFWYRQDPGLGLRLIYFSYDVKMKEKGDIPEGYSVSREKKERFSLILESASTNQTSMYLCASSLGIAFFGQGTRLTVV.

V and J are TRBV5-5 and TRBJ2-7, with a weak D call TRBD2 (7 bases). The CDR3 is made up of 19 amino acids. V gave up 4 bases and J gave up 2 bases, with 28 bases separating them. Germline values: CDR1 SGHKS, CDR2 YYEKEE (reference sequence). The CDR3 here is CASSPTGSSGAGVPYEQYF. The CDR3 region has the DNA TGTGCCAGCAGCCCCACAGGGAGCTCCGGGGCGGGAGTCCCCTACGAGCAGTACTTC.

The V call is TRBV14, the J call TRBJ2-2; TRBD1 is a possible D gene (5 bases). This CDR3 is 15 amino acids long. Germline assignment: CDR1 SGHDN and CDR2 FVKESK. V dropped 6 bases and J dropped 6 bases, with 17 bases sitting between them. The CDR3 region is CASRQTRVGAGELFF. CDR3 DNA sequence: TGTGCCAGCAGACAGACCAGGGTTGGTGCCGGGGAGCTGTTTTTT.

In its sample, this clone was seen once. It is likely a read error: a sequence one base away is far more abundant. Other nucleotide sequences from this sample produce the same CDR3. The chain carries TRBV7-9 and TRBJ2-7; the match to TRBD2 covers 8 bases. V dropped 3 bases and J dropped 6; count of bases not matched to a gene: 1. Germline values: CDR1 SEHNR, CDR2 FQNEAQ (reference sequence). This CDR3 is 12 amino acids long. CDR3 loop: CASSFGGGEQYF. In DNA, the CDR3 is TGTGCCAGCAGCTTCGGGGGGGGCGAGCAGTACTTC.

The chain recombines TRBV7-2 with TRBJ2-7; D is ambiguous. Trimming removed 0 bases at V and 3 bases at J, with 9 bases between. Germline values: CDR1 SGHTA, CDR2 FQGNSA. The CDR3 runs to 14 residues. The CDR3 reads CASSLAVIRYEQYF. CDR3 sequence (DNA): TGTGCCAGCAGCTTAGCAGTAATTCGCTACGAGCAGTACTTC.

The chain has TRBV9 and TRBJ1-1; D is perhaps TRBD1 (5 bases). Trimming stripped 4 bases from V and 0 bases from J, with 13 bases between. The CDR3 has 15 residues. Germline V gives CDR1 SGDLS, CDR2 YYNGEE. The CDR3 DNA is TGTGCCAGCAGCCCCGGTTGGGGCGTGAACACTGAAGCTTTCTTT. This sequence encodes CASSPGWGVNTEAFF.

The chain carries TRBV27 and TRBJ2-7; D possibly uses TRBD1 or TRBD2 (5 bases each). CDR3 length: 14 residues. Germline V lookup: CDR1 MNHEY, CDR2 SMNVEV (reference sequence). V was cut by 8 bases and J by 2 bases, with 16 bases left in between. Here the CDR3 DNA reads TGTGCCAGCTCAACCGGGGCGAGGGCCTACGAGCAGTACTTC. Its translation: CASSTGARAYEQYF.

The chain joins TRBV11-2 to TRBJ1-4, with TRBD1 as a possible D gene (6 bases). The V and J ends lost 5 bases and 4 bases respectively, with 14 bases between them. This CDR3 has 15 amino acids. CDR1 is SGHAT, CDR2 FQNNGV, per germline. The chain's CDR3 is CASSVGGTRNEKLFF. Written as DNA, the CDR3 is TGTGCCAGCAGCGTTGGGGGGACACGTAATGAAAAACTGTTTTTT. Drawing the rest from reference TRBV11-2 and TRBJ1-4, the complete variable domain is EAGVAQSPRYKIIEKRQSVAFWCNPISGHATLYWYQQILGQGPKLLIQFQNNGVVDDSQLPKDRFSAERLKGVDSTLKIQPAKLEDSAVYLCASSVGGTRNEKLFFGSGTQLSVL.

This clone was counted a single time. V is TRBV7-8 and J is TRBJ2-1, with a weak D call TRBD2 (5 bases). In germline, CDR1 is SGHVS, CDR2 FQNEAQ. Trimming took off 0 bases at V and 7 bases at J, with 10 bases between the two ends. CDR3 size: 14 residues. The CDR3 nucleotides are TGTGCCAGCAGCTTAGCGGGAGTAAGGAATGAGCAGTTCTTC. Its protein product is CASSLAGVRNEQFF.

This sequence joins TRBV30 and TRBJ1-4; the D is unclear. Trimming cost V 0 bases and J 7 bases, with 18 bases left between them. The CDR3 extends over 16 amino acids. The germline V gene has CDR1 GTSNPN and CDR2 SVGIG (reference sequence). The CDR3: CAWSVPDNPGSEKLFF. The CDR3 bases are TGTGCCTGGAGTGTCCCAGACAACCCCGGAAGTGAAAAACTGTTTTTT.

This chain joins TRBV2 and TRBJ2-1; 13 nucleotides line up with TRBD2. CDR1 and CDR2 from the germline V gene are SNHLY and FYNNEI. J lost 8 bases, V lost 8 bases, and 9 bases had no gene match. The CDR3 runs 15 residues. CDR3 residues: CASGRTSGSVDEQFF. CDR3 coding DNA: TGTGCCAGCGGAAGGACTAGCGGGAGTGTCGATGAGCAGTTCTTC.

The rearrangement joins TRBV6-6 to TRBJ2-7; 7 positions agree with TRBD1. Looked up from germline, CDR1 is MNHNY and CDR2 is SVGAGI (reference sequence). The trim removed 6 bases at V and 2 bases at J, leaving 10 bases unmatched. The CDR3 is 15 residues long. CDR3 amino acids: CASSLEEQGPYEQYF. The DNA for the CDR3 is TGTGCCAGCAGCTTGGAGGAACAGGGGCCCTACGAGCAGTACTTC.

The chain links TRBV28 to TRBJ1-5; D remains unclear. CDR1 is MDHEN, CDR2 SYDVKM, per germline. CDR3 length: 14 residues. The ends were cut back, 4 bases at V and 3 bases at J, with 10 bases in the middle. CDR3 nucleotide sequence: TGTGCCAGCAGTTCTTACGGTTCCAATCAGCCCCAGCATTTT. As protein: CASSSYGSNQPQHF.

V and J are TRBV9 and TRBJ2-7; 10 bases are a match to TRBD2. This CDR3 spans 13 amino acids. Per the germline V gene, CDR1 is SGDLS and CDR2 is YYNGEE. The V and J ends lost 0 bases and 6 bases, in that order; junction bases with no gene match: 0. The CDR3 loop is CASSVASGGEQYF. CDR3 in DNA: TGTGCCAGCAGCGTAGCTAGCGGGGGCGAGCAGTACTTC.

Only one count was recorded for this clone. The chain recombines TRBV5-6 with TRBJ1-2; D not resolved. The CDR3 has 12 amino acids. V was shortened by 6 bases and J by 8 bases, with 14 bases between the two germline ends. CDR1 is SGHDT, CDR2 YYEEEE, per germline. In nucleotides, the CDR3 is TGTGCCAGCACCAACGGGAACGGAGGCTACACCTTC. Its protein product is CASTNGNGGYTF.

This chain links TRBV30 with TRBJ2-5; no clear D. CDR1 is GTSNPN and CDR2 is SVGIG in the germline V gene (reference sequence). The CDR3 is 15 amino acids. Deletions cut 1 base from V and 0 bases from J, with 12 bases between. The CDR3 DNA reads as TGTGCCTGGAGTGCAGTATACCCGTACCAAGAGACCCAGTACTTC. Encoded protein: CAWSAVYPYQETQYF.

The J gene is TRBJ2-7, the V gene TRBV7-2; 10 nucleotides agree with TRBD2. V lost 3 bases, J lost 0 bases, and 2 bases stayed unmatched. The CDR3 totals 15 residues. Germline lookup yields CDR1 SGHTA and CDR2 FQGNSA. As DNA, the CDR3 is TGTGCCAGCAGCTTGGCTAGCGGGAGCTCCTACGAGCAGTACTTC. This sequence encodes CASSLASGSSYEQYF.

V usage is TRBV7-2 and J usage is TRBJ1-2; D is unclear. The germline V gene encodes CDR1 SGHTA and CDR2 FQGNSA. V was pared by 3 bases and J by 3 bases, with 8 bases between. The CDR3 runs 13 residues. CDR3 in DNA: TGTGCCAGCAGCTTTAAAACAGACTATGGCTACACCTTC. Its translation: CASSFKTDYGYTF.

V usage is TRBV6-5 and J usage is TRBJ2-2; D is perhaps TRBD1 or TRBD2 (6 bases each). The CDR3 sequence is 14 residues long. V lost 5 bases to trimming and J lost 2 bases, with 9 bases between them. Germline assignment: CDR1 MNHEY and CDR2 SVGAGI. For the CDR3, the DNA is TGTGCCAGCAGTGCGGGACACAACACCGGGGAGCTGTTTTTT. Protein sequence: CASSAGHNTGELFF.

The chain links TRBV4-2 to TRBJ2-2; 16 bases fit TRBD2. The CDR3 has 20 amino acids. The V gene's germline CDR1 is LGHNA and CDR2 YNFKEQ. V was pared by 6 bases and J by 3 bases, with 13 bases of the junction left unmatched. The CDR3 DNA reads TGTGCCAGCAGTTTCGCAGGCCCCGGGACTAGCGGGAGGGACACCGGGGAGCTGTTTTTT. It is translated as CASSFAGPGTSGRDTGELFF.

This clone was recorded only once. This CDR3 reads CASSLVGLKNIQYF. CDR3 DNA: TGTGCCAGCAGCTTAGTCGGCCTGAAAAACATTCAGTACTTC. The J gene is TRBJ2-4, the V gene TRBV7-9, with D unresolved. The CDR3 sequence is 14 residues long. CDR1 SEHNR and CDR2 FQNEAQ come from the germline V gene (reference sequence). The ends were cut back, 1 base at V and 4 bases at J, with 8 bases in the middle.

Turning to this clone: Within the sample, other DNA sequences also encode this same CDR3. The V call is TRBV28, the J call TRBJ2-1, with 8 bases fitting TRBD2. With 3 bases clipped from V and 4 bases from J, the junction kept 2 bases outside the gene matches. Per germline, CDR1 MDHEN and CDR2 SYDVKM. CDR3 length: 14 residues. Here the CDR3 reads CASSLAGGYNEQFF. The CDR3 DNA follows: TGTGCCAGCAGTTTGGCGGGGGGATACAATGAGCAGTTCTTC.